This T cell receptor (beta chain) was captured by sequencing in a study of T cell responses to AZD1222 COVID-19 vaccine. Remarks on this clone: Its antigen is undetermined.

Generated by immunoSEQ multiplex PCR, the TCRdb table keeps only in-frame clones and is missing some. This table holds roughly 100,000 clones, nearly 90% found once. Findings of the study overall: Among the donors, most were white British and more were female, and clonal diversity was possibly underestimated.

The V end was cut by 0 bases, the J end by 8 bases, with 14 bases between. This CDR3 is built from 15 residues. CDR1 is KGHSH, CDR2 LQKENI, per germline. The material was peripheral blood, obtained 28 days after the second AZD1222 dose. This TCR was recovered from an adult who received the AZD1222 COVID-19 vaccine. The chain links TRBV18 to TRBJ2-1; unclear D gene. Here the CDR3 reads CASSPPSIRNHEQFF. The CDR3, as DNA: TGTGCCAGCTCACCACCGAGTATTCGCAATCATGAGCAGTTCTTC. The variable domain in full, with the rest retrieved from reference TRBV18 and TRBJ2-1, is NAGVMQNPRHLVRRRGQEARLRCSPMKGHSHVYWYRQLPEEGLKFMVYLQKENIIDESGMPKERFSAEFPKEGPSILRIQQVVRGDSAAYFCASSPPSIRNHEQFFGPGTRLTVL.